Below are 2 T cell receptor beta chains sequenced from a single sample in a study of cytomegalovirus exposure and HLA in healthy donors. Libraries were prepared by immunoSEQ multiplex PCR; TCRdb keeps only in-frame clonotypes and omits some of them. The sample lists some 210,000 clones, more than 75% occurring once. Input material: PBMCs. The receptors here all came from a woman younger than 35 in good health and CMV-seropositive.

The rearrangement joins TRBV14 to TRBJ1-2, with TRBD1 matching 7 bases. CDR1 and CDR2 from the germline V gene are SGHDN and FVKESK. The CDR3 is 15 residues long. The V and J ends lost 2 bases and 2 bases, in that order; junction bases with no gene match: 5. Written as DNA, the CDR3 is TGTGCCAGCAGCCAACTGACAGGGTTCAACTATGGCTACACCTTC. Translation: CASSQLTGFNYGYTF.

The V and J genes are TRBV27 and TRBJ2-3; weak D call: TRBD2 (6 bases). V was clipped by 4 bases and J by 5 bases, with 16 bases between them. This CDR3 contains 15 residues. Germline lookup yields CDR1 MNHEY and CDR2 SMNVEV (reference sequence). The CDR3 DNA follows: TGTGCCAGCAGTTCACGGAGGGCCGGGGGAGATACGCAGTATTTT. It specifies CASSSRRAGGDTQYF.